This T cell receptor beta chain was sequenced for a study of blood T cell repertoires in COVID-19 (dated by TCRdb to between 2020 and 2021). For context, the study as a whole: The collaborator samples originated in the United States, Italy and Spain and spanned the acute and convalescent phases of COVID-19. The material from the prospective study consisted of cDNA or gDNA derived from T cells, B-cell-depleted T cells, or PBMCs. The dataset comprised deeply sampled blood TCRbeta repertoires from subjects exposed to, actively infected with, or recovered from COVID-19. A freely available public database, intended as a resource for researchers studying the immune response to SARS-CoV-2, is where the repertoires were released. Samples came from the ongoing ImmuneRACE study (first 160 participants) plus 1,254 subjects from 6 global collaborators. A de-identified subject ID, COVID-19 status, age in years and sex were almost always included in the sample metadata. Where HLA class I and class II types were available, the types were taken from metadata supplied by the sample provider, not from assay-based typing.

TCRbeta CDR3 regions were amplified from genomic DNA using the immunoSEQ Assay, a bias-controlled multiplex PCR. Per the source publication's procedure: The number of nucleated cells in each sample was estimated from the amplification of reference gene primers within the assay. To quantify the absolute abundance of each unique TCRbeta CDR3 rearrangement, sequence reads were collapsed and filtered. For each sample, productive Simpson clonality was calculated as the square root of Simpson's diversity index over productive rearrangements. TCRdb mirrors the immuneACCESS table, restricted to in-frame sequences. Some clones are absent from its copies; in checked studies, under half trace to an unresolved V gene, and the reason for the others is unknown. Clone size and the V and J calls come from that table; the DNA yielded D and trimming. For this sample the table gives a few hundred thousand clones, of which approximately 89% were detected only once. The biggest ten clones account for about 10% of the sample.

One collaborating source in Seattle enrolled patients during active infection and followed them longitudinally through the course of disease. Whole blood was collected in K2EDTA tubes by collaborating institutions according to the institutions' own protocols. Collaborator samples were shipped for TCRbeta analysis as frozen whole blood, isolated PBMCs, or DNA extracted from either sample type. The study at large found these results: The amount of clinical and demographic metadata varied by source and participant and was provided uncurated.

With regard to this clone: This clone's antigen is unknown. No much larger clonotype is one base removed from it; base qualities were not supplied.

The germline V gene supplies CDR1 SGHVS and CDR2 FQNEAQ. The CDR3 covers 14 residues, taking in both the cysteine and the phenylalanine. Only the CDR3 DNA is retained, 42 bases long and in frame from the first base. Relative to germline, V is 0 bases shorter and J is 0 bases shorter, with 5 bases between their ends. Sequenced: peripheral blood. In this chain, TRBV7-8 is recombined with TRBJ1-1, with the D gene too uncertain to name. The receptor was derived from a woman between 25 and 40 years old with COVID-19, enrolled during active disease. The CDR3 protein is CASSLAQLNTEAFF. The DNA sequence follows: TGTGCCAGCAGCTTAGCACAGCTGAACACTGAAGCTTTCTTT.